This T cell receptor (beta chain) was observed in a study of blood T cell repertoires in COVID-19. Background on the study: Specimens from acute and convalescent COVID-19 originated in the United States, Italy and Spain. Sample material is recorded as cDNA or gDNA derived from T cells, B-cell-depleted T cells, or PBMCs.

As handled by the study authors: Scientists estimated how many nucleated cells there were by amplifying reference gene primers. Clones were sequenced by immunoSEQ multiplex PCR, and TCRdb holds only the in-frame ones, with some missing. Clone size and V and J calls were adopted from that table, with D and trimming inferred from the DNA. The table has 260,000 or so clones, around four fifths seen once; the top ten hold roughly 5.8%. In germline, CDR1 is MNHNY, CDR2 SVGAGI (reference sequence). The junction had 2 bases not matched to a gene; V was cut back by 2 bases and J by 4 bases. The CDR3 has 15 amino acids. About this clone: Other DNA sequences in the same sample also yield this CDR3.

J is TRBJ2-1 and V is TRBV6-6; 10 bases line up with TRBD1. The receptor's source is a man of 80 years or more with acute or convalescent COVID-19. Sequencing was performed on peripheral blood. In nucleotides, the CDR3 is TGTGCCAGCAGTTACGGACAGGGGGGATACAATGAGCAGTTCTTC. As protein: CASSYGQGGYNEQFF.